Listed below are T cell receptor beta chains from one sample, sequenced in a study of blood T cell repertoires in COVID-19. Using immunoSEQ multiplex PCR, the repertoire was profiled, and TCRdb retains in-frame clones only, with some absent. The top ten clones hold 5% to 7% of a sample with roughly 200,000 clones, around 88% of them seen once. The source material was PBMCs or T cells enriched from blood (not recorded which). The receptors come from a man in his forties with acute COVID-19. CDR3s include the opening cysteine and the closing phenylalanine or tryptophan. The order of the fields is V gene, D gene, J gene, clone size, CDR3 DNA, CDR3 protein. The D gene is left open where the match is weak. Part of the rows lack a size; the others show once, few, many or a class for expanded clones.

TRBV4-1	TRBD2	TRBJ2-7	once	TGCGCCAGCAGCCTCGGGACTAGATTCTACGAGCAGTACTTC	CASSLGTRFYEQYF
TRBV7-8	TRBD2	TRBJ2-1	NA	TGTGCCAGCAGCCCCCAAAGGGTCAGCGGGAGGGGCCCCGGCTACAATGAGCAGTTCTTC	CASSPQRVSGRGPGYNEQFF
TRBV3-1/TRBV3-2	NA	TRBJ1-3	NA	TGTGCCAGCAGCCACAACTTAAAGAGAGGCGCTGGAAACACCATATATTTT	CASSHNLKRGAGNTIYF
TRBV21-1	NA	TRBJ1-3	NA	TGTGCCAGCCCCAGGCCGGGACAGTCGACCATTTCTGGAAACACCATATATTTT	CASPRPGQSTISGNTIYF
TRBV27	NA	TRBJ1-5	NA	TGTGCCAGCAGTTTATACAGTTATCAGCCCCAGCATTTT	CASSLYSYQPQHF
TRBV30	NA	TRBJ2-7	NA	TGTGCCTGGACCCCTAGTTTCTCCTACGAGCAGTACTTC	CAWTPSFSYEQYF
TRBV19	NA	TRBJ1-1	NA	TGTGCCAGTAGTATAAGAGGGCCGGCCACTGAAGCTTTCTTT	CASSIRGPATEAFF
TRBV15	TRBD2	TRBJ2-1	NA	TGTGCCACCAGCCCGGGGGGGTATGAGCAGTTCTTC	CATSPGGYEQFF
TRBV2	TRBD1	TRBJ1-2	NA	TGTGCCAGCAGCTCCGACAGGGATGACTATGGCTACACCTTC	CASSSDRDDYGYTF
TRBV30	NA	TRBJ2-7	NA	TGTGCCTGGAATAAAGCGGGCCTCACATACGAGCAGTACTTC	CAWNKAGLTYEQYF